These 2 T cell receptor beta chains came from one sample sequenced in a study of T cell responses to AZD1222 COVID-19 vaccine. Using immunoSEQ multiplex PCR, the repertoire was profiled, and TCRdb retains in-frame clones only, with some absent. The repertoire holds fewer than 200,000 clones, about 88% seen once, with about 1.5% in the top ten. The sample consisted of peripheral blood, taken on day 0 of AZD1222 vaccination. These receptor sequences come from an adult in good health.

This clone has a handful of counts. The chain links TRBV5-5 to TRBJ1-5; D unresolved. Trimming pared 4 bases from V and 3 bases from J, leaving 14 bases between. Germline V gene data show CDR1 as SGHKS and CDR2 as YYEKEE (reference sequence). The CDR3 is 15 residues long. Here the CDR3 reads CASSDGFSDNQPQHF. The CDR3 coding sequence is TGTGCCAGCAGCGATGGGTTTAGCGACAATCAGCCCCAGCATTTT. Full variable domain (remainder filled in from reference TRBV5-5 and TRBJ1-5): DAGVTQSPTHLIKTRGQQVTLRCSPISGHKSVSWYQQVLGQGPQFIFQYYEKEERGRGNFPDRFSARQFPNYSSELNVNALLLGDSALYLCASSDGFSDNQPQHFGDGTRLSIL.

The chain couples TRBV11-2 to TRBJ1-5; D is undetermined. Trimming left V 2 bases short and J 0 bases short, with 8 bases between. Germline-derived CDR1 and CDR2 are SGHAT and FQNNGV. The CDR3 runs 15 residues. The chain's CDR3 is CASSLFGYSNQPQHF. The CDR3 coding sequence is TGTGCCAGCAGCTTATTCGGTTATAGCAATCAGCCCCAGCATTTT.